This T cell receptor beta chain was captured by sequencing in a study of cytomegalovirus exposure and HLA in healthy donors. Study-level findings and limits: Donors belonging to an Asian-associated ancestry cluster reportedly showed fewer N-insertions in productive TCRs than the roughly 670-donor mean, according to what a later analysis found. What TCR beta sequences reportedly achieved was accurate prediction of HLA-A and HLA-B alleles in most subjects. CMV serostatus was the only recorded immune exposure for donors. Segments of the TCR beta V type were, in most cases, productive about 87% or about 30% of the time in an earlier analysis.

Looked up from germline, CDR1 is LNHDA and CDR2 is SQIVND (reference sequence). The CDR3 contains 14 residues. The junction had 4 bases not matched to a gene; V was cut back by 4 bases and J by 3 bases. A word on this clone: Antigen unknown.

Researchers ran the PCR with 60 Vbeta and 13 Jbeta primers. Using immunoSEQ multiplex PCR, the repertoire was profiled, and TCRdb retains in-frame clones only, with some absent. The sample carries about 170,000 clones, around 75% recorded once. Sequencing was done on a sample of PBMCs. The J gene is TRBJ2-7, the V gene TRBV19, with TRBD1 matching over 9 bases. The receptor was derived from a male donor in good health and CMV-seronegative. The CDR3 DNA follows: TGTGCCAGTAGTAACCAGGACAGGGGCTACGAGCAGTACTTC. It yields the protein CASSNQDRGYEQYF. Looking up the rest from reference TRBV19 and TRBJ2-7 gives the full variable domain: DGGITQSPKYLFRKEGQNVTLSCEQNLNHDAMYWYRQDPGQGLRLIYYSQIVNDFQKGDIAEGYSVSREKKESFPLTVTSAQKNPTAFYLCASSNQDRGYEQYFGPGTRLTVT.